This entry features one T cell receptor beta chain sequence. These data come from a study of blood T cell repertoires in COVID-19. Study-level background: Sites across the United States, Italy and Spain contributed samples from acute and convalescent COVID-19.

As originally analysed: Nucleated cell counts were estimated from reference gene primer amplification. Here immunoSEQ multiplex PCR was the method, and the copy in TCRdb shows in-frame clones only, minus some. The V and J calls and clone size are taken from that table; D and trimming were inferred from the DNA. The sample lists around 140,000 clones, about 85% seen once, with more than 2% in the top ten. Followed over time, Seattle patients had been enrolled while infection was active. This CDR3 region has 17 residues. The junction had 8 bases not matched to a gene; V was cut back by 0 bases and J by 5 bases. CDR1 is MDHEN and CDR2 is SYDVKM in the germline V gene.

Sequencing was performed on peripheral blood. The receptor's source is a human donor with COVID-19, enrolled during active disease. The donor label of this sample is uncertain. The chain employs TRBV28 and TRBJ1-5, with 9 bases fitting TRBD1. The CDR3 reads CASSLWSARDRDQPQHF. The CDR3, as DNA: TGTGCCAGCAGTTTATGGAGTGCCAGGGACAGGGATCAGCCCCAGCATTTT.